These T cell receptor beta chains were read from a single sample in a study of T cell repertoires in cytomegalovirus infection. Their specific antigens are unknown. A single record per CDR3 protein comes from TCRdb applying MiXCR to the reads. The table lists some 900,000 distinct CDR3 sequences, approximately 30% of them singletons. Sequenced material: cultured CD8+ T cells from PBMCs, taken from culture after CMV antigen stimulation. The origin of the receptors is a human donor in good health (CMV status not recorded). Some clones in this sample may be carry-over from other donors' samples. CDR3s include the opening cysteine and the closing phenylalanine or tryptophan. A D gene is named only where the DNA matches it firmly. Clone size is stated in some rows and not others, as once, few, many or a class when expanded.

len: 15; v_gene: TRBV7-2; abundance: NA; j_gene: TRBJ2-3; d_gene: NA; CDR3aa: CASSLSAWGPDTQYF; CDR3nt: TGTGCCAGCAGCTTAAGTGCATGGGGCCCAGATACGCAGTATTTT
len: 14; v_gene: TRBV12-3/TRBV12-4; abundance: NA; j_gene: TRBJ1-1; d_gene: TRBD1; CDR3aa: CASSSPRDRAEAFF; CDR3nt: TGTGCCAGCAGTTCCCCCCGGGACAGGGCTGAAGCTTTCTTT
len: 15; v_gene: TRBV27; abundance: NA; j_gene: TRBJ2-5; d_gene: TRBD1; CDR3aa: CASSPWDRGHETQYF; CDR3nt: TGTGCCAGCAGTCCCTGGGACAGGGGGCACGAGACCCAGTACTTC
len: 14; v_gene: TRBV28; abundance: NA; j_gene: TRBJ1-2; d_gene: TRBD1; CDR3aa: CASNLSGTGNGYTF; CDR3nt: TGTGCCAGCAACCTATCCGGGACAGGGAATGGCTACACCTTC
len: 12; v_gene: TRBV7-2; abundance: few; j_gene: TRBJ1-2; d_gene: NA; CDR3aa: CASSVSGLFDTF; CDR3nt: TGTGCCAGCAGCGTATCAGGATTGTTTGACACCTTC
len: 15; v_gene: TRBV5-5; abundance: many; j_gene: TRBJ1-1; d_gene: NA; CDR3aa: CASSLDVVMNTEAFF; CDR3nt: TGTGCCAGCAGCTTGGATGTCGTCATGAACACTGAAGCTTTCTTT
len: 13; v_gene: TRBV5-5; abundance: few; j_gene: TRBJ2-2; d_gene: NA; CDR3aa: CASSLYGAGELFF; CDR3nt: TGTGCCAGCAGCCTCTATGGGGCCGGGGAGCTGTTTTTT
len: 16; v_gene: TRBV12-5; abundance: once; j_gene: TRBJ2-3; d_gene: TRBD2; CDR3aa: CASGFWTSGNTDTQYF; CDR3nt: TGTGCTAGTGGTTTCTGGACTAGCGGCAACACAGATACGCAGTATTTT
len: 14; v_gene: TRBV5-8; abundance: NA; j_gene: TRBJ2-1; d_gene: NA; CDR3aa: CASSLDVGSNEQFF; CDR3nt: TGTGCCAGCAGCTTAGATGTAGGAAGCAATGAGCAGTTCTTC
len: 16; v_gene: TRBV24-1; abundance: few; j_gene: TRBJ2-5; d_gene: TRBD1; CDR3aa: CATSDSDRGLRETQYF; CDR3nt: TGTGCCACCAGTGACTCGGACAGGGGGCTTCGAGAGACCCAGTACTTC
len: 15; v_gene: TRBV4-1; abundance: NA; j_gene: TRBJ2-3; d_gene: TRBD2; CDR3aa: CASSHPGGNTDTQYF; CDR3nt: TGCGCCAGCAGCCATCCCGGGGGGAACACAGATACGCAGTATTTT
len: 18; v_gene: TRBV7-2; abundance: many; j_gene: TRBJ2-3; d_gene: TRBD2; CDR3aa: CASSSPVDSGINTDTQYF; CDR3nt: TGTGCCAGCAGCTCCCCGGTTGATAGCGGGATAAACACAGATACGCAGTATTTT
len: 15; v_gene: TRBV7-6; abundance: few; j_gene: TRBJ1-1; d_gene: TRBD1; CDR3aa: CASSPTGTVDTEAFF; CDR3nt: TGTGCCAGCAGCCCAACAGGGACAGTTGACACTGAAGCTTTCTTT
len: 14; v_gene: TRBV6-5; abundance: NA; j_gene: TRBJ1-3; d_gene: NA; CDR3aa: CASSYLTAGNTIYF; CDR3nt: TGTGCCAGCAGTTACTTGACAGCTGGAAACACCATATATTTT
len: 13; v_gene: TRBV12-3/TRBV12-4; abundance: NA; j_gene: TRBJ2-3; d_gene: NA; CDR3aa: CASSFEGGGTQYF; CDR3nt: TGTGCCAGCAGTTTCGAGGGGGGCGGTACGCAGTATTTT
len: 13; v_gene: TRBV5-5; abundance: many; j_gene: TRBJ2-5; d_gene: NA; CDR3aa: CASSLETEETQYF; CDR3nt: TGTGCCAGCAGCTTGGAGACAGAAGAGACCCAGTACTTC
len: 15; v_gene: TRBV5-5; abundance: few; j_gene: TRBJ1-1; d_gene: TRBD1; CDR3aa: CASSSDRGRGTEAFF; CDR3nt: TGTGCCAGCAGCTCCGACAGGGGCCGGGGAACTGAAGCTTTCTTT
len: 12; v_gene: TRBV12-3/TRBV12-4; abundance: few; j_gene: TRBJ2-7; d_gene: NA; CDR3aa: CASSYGVREQYF; CDR3nt: TGTGCCAGCAGCTACGGTGTAAGGGAGCAGTACTTC
len: 16; v_gene: TRBV7-9; abundance: NA; j_gene: TRBJ2-2; d_gene: NA; CDR3aa: CASSLAFTGLAGELFF; CDR3nt: TGTGCCAGCAGCTTAGCGTTTACAGGGCTTGCAGGGGAGCTGTTTTTT
len: 11; v_gene: TRBV6-2/TRBV6-3; abundance: many; j_gene: TRBJ2-1; d_gene: NA; CDR3aa: CASSPDNEQFF; CDR3nt: TGTGCCAGCAGTCCGGACAATGAGCAGTTCTTC
len: 13; v_gene: TRBV6-1; abundance: few; j_gene: TRBJ1-6; d_gene: NA; CDR3aa: CASSDGVGSPLHF; CDR3nt: TGTGCCAGCAGTGATGGAGTAGGTTCACCCCTCCACTTT
len: 14; v_gene: TRBV7-1; abundance: once; j_gene: TRBJ1-1; d_gene: TRBD1; CDR3aa: CASSPDRGVTEAFF; CDR3nt: TGTGCCAGCAGCCCCGACAGGGGAGTTACTGAAGCTTTCTTT
len: 13; v_gene: TRBV7-9; abundance: NA; j_gene: TRBJ2-7; d_gene: NA; CDR3aa: CASSRLRGDEQYF; CDR3nt: TGTGCCAGCAGCCGCCTCCGCGGGGACGAGCAGTACTTC
len: 14; v_gene: TRBV20-1; abundance: NA; j_gene: TRBJ1-2; d_gene: NA; CDR3aa: CSARDPGHNYGYTF; CDR3nt: TGCAGTGCTAGAGATCCGGGACACAACTATGGCTACACCTTC
len: 14; v_gene: TRBV12-3/TRBV12-4; abundance: many; j_gene: TRBJ2-6; d_gene: NA; CDR3aa: CASNQGSGANVLTF; CDR3nt: TGTGCCAGCAACCAGGGTTCTGGGGCCAACGTCCTGACTTTC
len: 15; v_gene: TRBV9; abundance: NA; j_gene: TRBJ1-5; d_gene: NA; CDR3aa: CASSVSASSNQPQHF; CDR3nt: TGTGCCAGCAGCGTTTCAGCCTCTAGCAATCAGCCCCAGCATTTT
len: 15; v_gene: TRBV20-1; abundance: NA; j_gene: TRBJ2-1; d_gene: TRBD2; CDR3aa: CSVARGGGGYNEQFF; CDR3nt: TGCAGTGTCGCAAGAGGCGGGGGTGGCTACAATGAGCAGTTCTTC
len: 17; v_gene: TRBV7-9; abundance: few; j_gene: TRBJ2-3; d_gene: NA; CDR3aa: CASSLVSTNPVTDTQYF; CDR3nt: TGTGCCAGCAGCTTAGTTTCTACTAACCCCGTCACAGATACGCAGTATTTT
len: 14; v_gene: TRBV4-3; abundance: NA; j_gene: TRBJ1-6; d_gene: NA; CDR3aa: CASSQDSGVAPLHF; CDR3nt: TGCGCCAGCAGCCAAGATTCGGGGGTCGCACCCCTCCACTTT
len: 15; v_gene: TRBV7-9; abundance: NA; j_gene: TRBJ2-5; d_gene: NA; CDR3aa: CASSVYFQGGETQYF; CDR3nt: TGTGCCAGCAGCGTATATTTCCAGGGGGGCGAGACCCAGTACTTC
len: 15; v_gene: TRBV19; abundance: many; j_gene: TRBJ2-2; d_gene: TRBD1; CDR3aa: CATQFDRVNTGELFF; CDR3nt: TGTGCCACCCAATTCGACAGGGTTAACACCGGGGAGCTGTTTTTT
len: 12; v_gene: TRBV7-9; abundance: many; j_gene: TRBJ2-1; d_gene: NA; CDR3aa: CASSRGGNEQFF; CDR3nt: TGTGCCAGCAGCCGCGGAGGAAATGAGCAGTTCTTC
len: 13; v_gene: TRBV4-1; abundance: NA; j_gene: TRBJ1-5; d_gene: NA; CDR3aa: CASSQDPLKPQHF; CDR3nt: TGCGCCAGCAGCCAAGATCCTTTGAAGCCCCAGCATTTT
len: 15; v_gene: TRBV4-1; abundance: NA; j_gene: TRBJ1-2; d_gene: TRBD1; CDR3aa: CASSQETGDNYGYTF; CDR3nt: TGCGCCAGCAGCCAAGAGACAGGGGATAACTATGGCTACACCTTC
len: 15; v_gene: TRBV4-2; abundance: NA; j_gene: TRBJ2-5; d_gene: TRBD2; CDR3aa: CASSQDPSSGETQYF; CDR3nt: TGTGCCAGCAGCCAAGATCCATCTAGCGGGGAGACCCAGTACTTC
len: 13; v_gene: TRBV7-9; abundance: few; j_gene: TRBJ1-4; d_gene: NA; CDR3aa: CGLADATNEKLFF; CDR3nt: TGTGGTTTGGCGGATGCAACTAATGAAAAACTGTTTTTT
len: 15; v_gene: TRBV7-9; abundance: few; j_gene: TRBJ1-2; d_gene: TRBD1; CDR3aa: CASSFPDRGPAGYTF; CDR3nt: TGTGCCAGCAGCTTCCCGGACAGGGGGCCGGCGGGCTACACCTTC
len: 15; v_gene: TRBV27; abundance: once; j_gene: TRBJ2-3; d_gene: TRBD2; CDR3aa: CASKAAGGRTDTQYF; CDR3nt: TGTGCCAGCAAAGCGGCGGGGGGTCGCACAGATACGCAGTATTTT
len: 11; v_gene: TRBV6-2/TRBV6-3; abundance: NA; j_gene: TRBJ1-2; d_gene: NA; CDR3aa: CASSYSDGYTF; CDR3nt: TGTGCCAGCAGTTATTCAGATGGCTACACCTTC
len: 15; v_gene: TRBV5-1; abundance: NA; j_gene: TRBJ2-5; d_gene: NA; CDR3aa: CASSLGGLVEETQYF; CDR3nt: TGCGCCAGCAGCCTAGGAGGCCTGGTCGAGGAGACCCAGTACTTC